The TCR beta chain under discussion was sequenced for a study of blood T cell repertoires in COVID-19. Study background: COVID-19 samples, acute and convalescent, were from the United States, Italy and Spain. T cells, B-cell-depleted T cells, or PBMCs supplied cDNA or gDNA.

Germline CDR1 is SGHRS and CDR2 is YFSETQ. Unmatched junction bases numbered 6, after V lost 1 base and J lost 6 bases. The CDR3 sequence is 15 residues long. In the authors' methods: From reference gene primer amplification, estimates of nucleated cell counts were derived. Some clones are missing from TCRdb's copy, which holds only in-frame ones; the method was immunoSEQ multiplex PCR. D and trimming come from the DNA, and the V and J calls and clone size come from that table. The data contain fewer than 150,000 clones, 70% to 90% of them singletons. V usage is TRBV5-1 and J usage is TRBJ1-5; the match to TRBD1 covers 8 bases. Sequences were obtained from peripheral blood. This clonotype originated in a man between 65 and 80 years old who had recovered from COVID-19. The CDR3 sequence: CASSLSSGGGQPQHF. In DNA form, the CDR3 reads TGCGCCAGCAGCTTGAGTTCAGGGGGCGGTCAGCCCCAGCATTTT. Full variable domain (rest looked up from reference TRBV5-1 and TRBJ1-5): KAGVTQTPRYLIKTRGQQVTLSCSPISGHRSVSWYQQTPGQGLQFLFEYFSETQRNKGNFPGRFSGRQFSNSRSEMNVSTLELGDSALYLCASSLSSGGGQPQHFGDGTRLSIL.